What follows are 18 T cell receptor beta chains derived from one specimen sequenced in a study of blood T cell repertoires in COVID-19. Clones were read by immunoSEQ multiplex PCR, and TCRdb kept only the in-frame ones, dropping some. The data show a few hundred thousand clones, about 89% seen once. Sequencing used peripheral blood. These TCRs come from a woman aged 60-75 years with acute or convalescent COVID-19.

This chain uses TRBV28 with TRBJ2-2, with 7 bases identical to TRBD1. CDR1 is MDHEN and CDR2 is SYDVKM in the germline V gene. The CDR3 spans 15 residues. V was clipped by 2 bases and J by 4 bases; unmatched bases: 4. CDR3 amino acids: CASSLMGQLTGELFF. The CDR3 DNA follows: TGTGCCAGCAGTTTAATGGGACAGCTCACCGGGGAGCTGTTTTTT. Based on the CDR3 plus reference TRBV28 and TRBJ2-2, the full variable domain is DVKVTQSSRYLVKRTGEKVFLECVQDMDHENMFWYRQDPGLGLRLIYFSYDVKMKEKGDIPEGYSVSREKKERFSLILESASTNQTSMYLCASSLMGQLTGELFFGEGSRLTVL.

The genes are TRBV12-3 or TRBV12-4 and TRBJ1-1, with unresolved D. The CDR3 is made up of 11 amino acids. Trimming shortened V by 7 bases and J by 6 bases, and 9 bases separated the two germline ends. CDR3 DNA sequence: TGTGCCAGCAATCCCGGGGCTGAAGCTTTCTTT. Translated: CASNPGAEAFF.

This chain links TRBV5-1 with TRBJ2-5; 11 bases fit TRBD2. With V trimmed by 5 bases and J by 2 bases, 5 bases remained unmatched. The CDR3 has 15 residues. From germline, CDR1 is SGHRS and CDR2 YFSETQ. The CDR3 DNA sequence: TGCGCCAGCAGATCGGGACTAGCGGAACAAGAGACCCAGTACTTC. Protein product: CASRSGLAEQETQYF. Drawing the rest from reference TRBV5-1 and TRBJ2-5, the complete variable domain is KAGVTQTPRYLIKTRGQQVTLSCSPISGHRSVSWYQQTPGQGLQFLFEYFSETQRNKGNFPGRFSGRQFSNSRSEMNVSTLELGDSALYLCASRSGLAEQETQYFGPGTRLLVL.

CDR3 sequence (DNA): TGTGCCAGCAGCCCCACAGGGGGCGGCAATCAGCCCCAGCATTTT. Protein: CASSPTGGGNQPQHF. The rearrangement links TRBV28 to TRBJ1-5; 9 nucleotides match TRBD1. The CDR3 loop spans 15 amino acids. Looked up from germline, CDR1 is MDHEN and CDR2 is SYDVKM. The trim removed 6 bases at V and 2 bases at J, leaving 5 bases unmatched.

The genes are TRBV6-5 and TRBJ1-1; 7 bases are shared with TRBD1. CDR1 and CDR2 (germline): MNHEY, SVGAGI. This CDR3 is 14 amino acids long. Trimming took 6 bases from V and 3 from J; bases not matched to a gene: 7. This CDR3 reads CASSRQGMHTEAFF. Written as DNA, the CDR3 is TGTGCCAGCAGCCGACAGGGAATGCACACTGAAGCTTTCTTT.

The rearrangement links TRBV30 to TRBJ2-2; the D gene is possibly TRBD2 (6 bases). The V and J ends lost 8 bases and 6 bases respectively, with 16 bases between them. The CDR3 is 13 residues long. CDR1 and CDR2 from the germline V gene are GTSNPN and SVGIG (reference sequence). As DNA, the CDR3 is TGTGCCGGGCGTGGAGGGCCGTCCGGGGAGCTGTTTTTT. It yields the protein CAGRGGPSGELFF.

This clone appeared a few times. This chain links TRBV29-1 with TRBJ1-2, with 9 bases aligning to TRBD1. V trimming: 7 bases; J trimming: 3 bases; junction bases outside the gene matches: 6. CDR1 is SQVTM, CDR2 ANQGSEA, per germline. This CDR3 has 13 amino acids. This CDR3 is CSGGTGKDYGYTF. CDR3 nucleotides: TGCAGCGGGGGGACAGGGAAAGACTATGGCTACACCTTC.

This chain joins TRBV7-2 and TRBJ2-1; D gene unclear. V gave up 1 base and J gave up 8 bases, with 12 bases separating them. Germline CDR1 is SGHTA and CDR2 is FQGNSA. This CDR3 has 14 amino acids. CDR3 region: CASSLDYSVDEQFF. The CDR3 coding sequence is TGTGCCAGCAGCTTAGATTACTCGGTGGATGAGCAGTTCTTC.

The count of this clone is one. The chain has TRBV4-2 and TRBJ1-1, with D unclear. Germline V gene data show CDR1 as LGHNA and CDR2 as YNFKEQ. Trimming left V 2 bases short and J 0 bases short, with 10 bases between. This CDR3 has 15 amino acids. The CDR3 sequence is CASSQLAPMNTEAFF. The CDR3 nucleotides read TGTGCCAGCAGCCAATTGGCACCGATGAACACTGAAGCTTTCTTT.

The genes are TRBV7-3 and TRBJ2-1; 10 positions match TRBD2. The trim removed 5 bases at V and 4 bases at J, leaving 5 bases unmatched. Per germline, CDR1 SGHTA and CDR2 FQGTGA. The CDR3 spans 15 residues. DNA of the CDR3: TGTGCCAGCAGCGTTCTAGCGGGAGAGTACAATGAGCAGTTCTTC. Its translation is CASSVLAGEYNEQFF.

CDR3: CASAAGNSITEAFF. For the CDR3, the DNA is TGTGCCAGCGCGGCAGGGAATTCGATTACTGAAGCTTTCTTT. The rearrangement uses TRBV2 and TRBJ1-1; possibly TRBD1 for D (5 bases). The V end was cut by 8 bases, the J end by 5 bases, with 18 bases between. This CDR3 has 14 residues. CDR1 and CDR2 from the germline V gene are SNHLY and FYNNEI.

The chain combines TRBV9 with TRBJ1-5; TRBD1 matches at 8 bases. Germline V gives CDR1 SGDLS, CDR2 YYNGEE. The CDR3 length is 14 residues. After removal of 4 bases from V and 9 bases from J, the junction contained 9 bases not matched to a gene. The CDR3 DNA reads as TGTGCCAGCAGCAATGGGGACAGGTCCAGGCCCCAGCATTTT. The encoded protein is CASSNGDRSRPQHF.

The V gene is TRBV28, the J gene TRBJ1-5; 10 bases agree with TRBD1. The germline gives CDR1 MDHEN, CDR2 SYDVKM. CDR3 length: 16 amino acids. Germline trimming cut 6 bases from V and 2 bases from J; bases unmatched to any gene: 7. The CDR3 region has the DNA TGTGCCAGCAGCCTCTCCGGGACAGGGGGCAATCAGCCCCAGCATTTT. It specifies CASSLSGTGGNQPQHF.

The chain links TRBV4-3 to TRBJ2-7, with 11 positions matching TRBD2. Trimming took 0 bases from V and 6 from J; bases not matched to a gene: 4. This CDR3 is built from 15 residues. The germline gives CDR1 LGHNA, CDR2 YSLEER. For the CDR3, the DNA is TGCGCCAGCAGCCAAGATCAACTAGCGGGGGCCGAGCAGTACTTC. Translation gives CASSQDQLAGAEQYF.

The chain combines TRBV5-8 with TRBJ2-1; no clear D. The CDR3 runs to 11 residues. Germline V gene data show CDR1 as SGHTS and CDR2 as YDEGEE. The germline V and J ends were trimmed by 4 bases and 12 bases, with 11 bases remaining between them. CDR3 DNA sequence: TGTGCCAGCAGCCCCGTCAGAGGGCAGTTCTTC. As protein: CASSPVRGQFF.

The chain couples TRBV14 to TRBJ1-5; the D is unclear. Trimming stripped 1 base from V and 0 bases from J, with 10 bases between. The CDR3 extends over 16 amino acids. Germline lookup yields CDR1 SGHDN and CDR2 FVKESK. CDR3 in amino acids: CASSQGAPYSNQPQHF. The CDR3 DNA follows: TGTGCCAGCAGCCAAGGGGCCCCATATAGCAATCAGCCCCAGCATTTT.

This rearrangement joins TRBV7-9 to TRBJ2-7, with D possibly being TRBD2 (6 bases). Trimming cost V 5 bases and J 4 bases, with 15 bases left between them. Germline V gene lookup returns CDR1 SEHNR and CDR2 FQNEAQ (reference sequence). The CDR3 sequence is 14 residues long. The chain's CDR3 is CASSGAGRDYEQYF. CDR3 sequence (DNA): TGTGCCAGCAGCGGAGCGGGCAGGGATTACGAGCAGTACTTC.

The genes are TRBV7-2 and TRBJ2-1; 10 positions agree with TRBD2. CDR1 SGHTA and CDR2 FQGNSA come from the germline V gene. This CDR3 comprises 15 residues. J was trimmed by 4 bases and V by 4 bases; bases with no gene match: 4. The CDR3 DNA is TGTGCCAGCAGCTCAACTAGCGGGACATACAATGAGCAGTTCTTC. The encoded protein is CASSSTSGTYNEQFF. Filled out from reference TRBV7-2 and TRBJ2-1, the complete variable domain reads GAGVSQSPSNKVTEKGKDVELRCDPISGHTALYWYRQSLGQGLEFLIYFQGNSAPDKSGLPSDRFSAERTGGSVSTLTIQRTQQEDSAVYLCASSSTSGTYNEQFFGPGTRLTVL.